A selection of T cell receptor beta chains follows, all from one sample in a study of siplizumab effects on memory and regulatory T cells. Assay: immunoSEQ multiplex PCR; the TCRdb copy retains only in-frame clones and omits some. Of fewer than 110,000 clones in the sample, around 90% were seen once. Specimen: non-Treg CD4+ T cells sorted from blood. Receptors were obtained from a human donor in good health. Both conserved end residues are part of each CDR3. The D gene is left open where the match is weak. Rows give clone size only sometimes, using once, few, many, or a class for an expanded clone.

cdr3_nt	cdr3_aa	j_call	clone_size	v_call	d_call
TGTGCCAGCTCACCAGAGACTAGCGGGTACAATGAGCAGTTCTTC	CASSPETSGYNEQFF	TRBJ2-1	.	TRBV18	TRBD2
TGCGCCAGCAGCCAGGGAGGAGCTAATGAAAAACTGTTTTTT	CASSQGGANEKLFF	TRBJ1-4	.	TRBV4-1	.
TGTGCCAGCAGTTACAAGGGGCTAGGAGACAATGAGCAGTTCTTC	CASSYKGLGDNEQFF	TRBJ2-1	.	TRBV6-5	.
TGTGCTAGTGGTTTGGTAAGAGGAGAGACAGGGGGTAACACCGGGGAGCTGTTTTTT	CASGLVRGETGGNTGELFF	TRBJ2-2	.	TRBV12-5	TRBD1
TGTGCCAGCAGTTACTCCCCCAATCAGCCCCAGCATTTT	CASSYSPNQPQHF	TRBJ1-5	.	TRBV6-5	.
TGTGCCAGCTCCGGGGGTAGCGGGAGATACGAGCAGTACTTC	CASSGGSGRYEQYF	TRBJ2-7	.	TRBV19	TRBD2
TGTGCCACCCGGACAGGGAGCAATCAGCCCCAGCATTTT	CATRTGSNQPQHF	TRBJ1-5	.	TRBV30	TRBD1
TGTGCCAGCAGTGTAGGTACCGAGCAGTACTTC	CASSVGTEQYF	TRBJ2-7	.	TRBV6-1	.
TGTGCCAGCAGGAGCCGCCCGGGACAGACCTACGAGCAGTACTTC	CASRSRPGQTYEQYF	TRBJ2-7	.	TRBV28	TRBD1
TGTGCCATCAAAGGCAGGGACTATGGCTACACCTTC	CAIKGRDYGYTF	TRBJ1-2	.	TRBV10-3	.
TGTGCCAGTAGTATAGTGGTTTTGGGGGACACGGGTATTTGGCCCCAGCATTTT	CASSIVVLGDTGIWPQHF	TRBJ1-5	.	TRBV19	.
TGTGCCTGGAGCGATTACCTACGAGGGACCCAGTACTTC	CAWSDYLRGTQYF	TRBJ2-5	once	TRBV30	.
TGTGCCAGCAGCTTATCCCGGGGACTAGCTACCGGGGAGCTGTTTTTT	CASSLSRGLATGELFF	TRBJ2-2	once	TRBV7-3	TRBD2
TGCGCCAGCAGCTTACCCACAGGGGCCCCCCAAGAGACCCAGTACTTC	CASSLPTGAPQETQYF	TRBJ2-5	.	TRBV5-1	TRBD1